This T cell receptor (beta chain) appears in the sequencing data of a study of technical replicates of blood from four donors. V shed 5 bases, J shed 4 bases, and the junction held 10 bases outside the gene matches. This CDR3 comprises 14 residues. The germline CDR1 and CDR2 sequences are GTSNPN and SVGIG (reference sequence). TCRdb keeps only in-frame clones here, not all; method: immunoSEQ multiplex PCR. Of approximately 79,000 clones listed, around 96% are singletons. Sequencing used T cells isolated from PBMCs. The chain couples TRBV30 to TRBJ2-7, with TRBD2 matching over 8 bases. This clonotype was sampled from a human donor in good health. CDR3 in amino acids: CAWEFQREYYEQYF. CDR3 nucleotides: TGTGCCTGGGAGTTCCAGCGGGAGTATTACGAGCAGTACTTC.